This is a list of T cell receptor beta chains from one sample in a study of blood T cells in healthy people across ages. Each CDR3 protein is one row after TCRdb ran MiXCR on the 5' RACE reads. The sample includes 500,000 to 550,000 distinct CDR3 sequences, more than 20% seen only once; the top ten take less than 9%. Another study also made use of these data, one on T cells of mothers and their children.

Sequences were obtained from blood. The receptor source for this set is a boy younger than 18 in good health. CDR3s include the opening cysteine and the closing phenylalanine or tryptophan. D genes are given only for firm matches. For some rows the clone size is stated as once, few or many, or as a class when expanded; others skip it.

len: 13
v_gene: TRBV7-3
abundance: NA
d_gene: NA
j_gene: TRBJ2-7
CDR3nt: TGTGCCAGCAGCCACGGCGACGGTTACGAGCAGTACTTC
CDR3aa: CASSHGDGYEQYF

len: 15
v_gene: TRBV5-6
abundance: few
d_gene: TRBD1
j_gene: TRBJ1-4
CDR3nt: TGTGCCAGCAGCTCCTGGGAAGGGGGCAATGAAAAACTGTTTTTT
CDR3aa: CASSSWEGGNEKLFF

len: 15
v_gene: TRBV5-1
abundance: few
d_gene: NA
j_gene: TRBJ2-1
CDR3nt: TGCGCCAGCAGCTCAGGGACTTTCTCCTACAATGAGCAGTTCTTC
CDR3aa: CASSSGTFSYNEQFF

len: 14
v_gene: TRBV7-2
abundance: few
d_gene: NA
j_gene: TRBJ2-7
CDR3nt: TGTGCCAGCAGCTTAGGAGCGAGCTCCTACGAGCAGTACTTC
CDR3aa: CASSLGASSYEQYF

len: 13
v_gene: TRBV9
abundance: NA
d_gene: NA
j_gene: TRBJ2-4
CDR3nt: TGTGCCAGCAGCGTAGACCAGGCGGACATTCAGTACTTC
CDR3aa: CASSVDQADIQYF

len: 14
v_gene: TRBV29-1
abundance: NA
d_gene: NA
j_gene: TRBJ2-7
CDR3nt: TGCAGCGTCGAAGTGGGGCAGGGTTACTACGAGCAGTACTTC
CDR3aa: CSVEVGQGYYEQYF

len: 15
v_gene: TRBV20-1
abundance: few
d_gene: TRBD2
j_gene: TRBJ2-1
CDR3nt: TGCAGTGCTAGATCACTAGCGGGGGAAGGAAATGAGCAGTTCTTC
CDR3aa: CSARSLAGEGNEQFF

len: 17
v_gene: TRBV7-2
abundance: NA
d_gene: NA
j_gene: TRBJ2-3
CDR3nt: TGTGCCAGCAGCTACGGGGGAGGGGGCTGGAAAAGAGATACGCAGTATTTT
CDR3aa: CASSYGGGGWKRDTQYF

len: 13
v_gene: TRBV6-6
abundance: NA
d_gene: NA
j_gene: TRBJ2-7
CDR3nt: TGTGCCAGCAGTTACTATAACAGGGCCGAGCAGTACTTC
CDR3aa: CASSYYNRAEQYF

len: 17
v_gene: TRBV6-2/TRBV6-3
abundance: NA
d_gene: TRBD2
j_gene: TRBJ2-1
CDR3nt: TGTGCCAGCAGTTACTCGAGCCTAGCGGAAAAGTACAATGAGCAGTTCTTC
CDR3aa: CASSYSSLAEKYNEQFF

len: 11
v_gene: TRBV12-5
abundance: NA
d_gene: NA
j_gene: TRBJ2-1
CDR3nt: TGTACTAGTGGTTTGTCGAGTGAGCAGTTCTTC
CDR3aa: CTSGLSSEQFF

len: 12
v_gene: TRBV28
abundance: NA
d_gene: NA
j_gene: TRBJ2-7
CDR3nt: TGTGCCACCCTCACCCGCTCCTACGAGCAGTACTTC
CDR3aa: CATLTRSYEQYF

len: 14
v_gene: TRBV29-1
abundance: few
d_gene: NA
j_gene: TRBJ2-2
CDR3nt: TGCAGCGTTGGTAGTAGGGAGAACACCGGGGAGCTGTTTTTT
CDR3aa: CSVGSRENTGELFF

len: 13
v_gene: TRBV2
abundance: few
d_gene: NA
j_gene: TRBJ1-1
CDR3nt: TGTGCCAGCAACCTAGCAGTGGGCACTGAAGCTTTCTTT
CDR3aa: CASNLAVGTEAFF

len: 14
v_gene: TRBV5-1
abundance: few
d_gene: NA
j_gene: TRBJ1-2
CDR3nt: TGCGCCAGCAGCCCGTGGACAGCAAACTATGGCTACACCTTC
CDR3aa: CASSPWTANYGYTF

len: 15
v_gene: TRBV11-2
abundance: NA
d_gene: NA
j_gene: TRBJ2-7
CDR3nt: TGTGCCAGCAGCCTTGACAGGACCATCTCCTACGAGCAGTACTTC
CDR3aa: CASSLDRTISYEQYF

len: 12
v_gene: TRBV20-1
abundance: NA
d_gene: NA
j_gene: TRBJ1-2
CDR3nt: TGCAGTGCTAGAGGGGATGGGGAGAGCTACACCTTC
CDR3aa: CSARGDGESYTF

len: 16
v_gene: TRBV7-9
abundance: few
d_gene: NA
j_gene: TRBJ1-4
CDR3nt: TGTGCCAGCAGCTGGAACCCGGGACCGGTGGATGAAAAACTGTTTTTT
CDR3aa: CASSWNPGPVDEKLFF

len: 13
v_gene: TRBV29-1
abundance: many
d_gene: NA
j_gene: TRBJ2-4
CDR3nt: TGCAGCGTTGAAGATCAGAGAAATGACATTCAGTACTTC
CDR3aa: CSVEDQRNDIQYF

len: 16
v_gene: TRBV7-2
abundance: NA
d_gene: TRBD1
j_gene: TRBJ2-4
CDR3nt: TGTGCCAGCAGCTTAGGGTGGGACAGGGACGACGGCATTCAGTACTTC
CDR3aa: CASSLGWDRDDGIQYF

len: 17
v_gene: TRBV20-1
abundance: few
d_gene: NA
j_gene: TRBJ1-6
CDR3nt: TGCAGTGCTAGAGATGAAACGGACGGGTTTAGAAATTCACCCCTCCACTTT
CDR3aa: CSARDETDGFRNSPLHF

len: 18
v_gene: TRBV11-2
abundance: NA
d_gene: NA
j_gene: TRBJ2-4
CDR3nt: TGTGCCAGCAGCGTAAACACCGGGACAACGATAGCCAAAAACATTCAGTACTTC
CDR3aa: CASSVNTGTTIAKNIQYF

len: 18
v_gene: TRBV29-1
abundance: few
d_gene: TRBD2
j_gene: TRBJ2-1
CDR3nt: TGCAGCGTTGATCACGGGACTAGCGGGAGGTTTACCTACAATGAGCAGTTCTTC
CDR3aa: CSVDHGTSGRFTYNEQFF

len: 14
v_gene: TRBV28
abundance: few
d_gene: TRBD1
j_gene: TRBJ2-7
CDR3nt: TGTGCCAGCAGTTTAGGGACAGGGGGCGACGAGCAGTACTTC
CDR3aa: CASSLGTGGDEQYF

len: 15
v_gene: TRBV11-2
abundance: few
d_gene: TRBD2
j_gene: TRBJ2-1
CDR3nt: TGTGCCAGCAGCTCGTTACTAGCGAAGCCTCATAAGTCGTTCTTC
CDR3aa: CASSSLLAKPHKSFF

len: 15
v_gene: TRBV28
abundance: NA
d_gene: NA
j_gene: TRBJ2-1
CDR3nt: TGTGCCAGCAGAGGTCAGGTGGAGGGCCACAATGAGCAGTTCTTC
CDR3aa: CASRGQVEGHNEQFF

len: 15
v_gene: TRBV4-2
abundance: few
d_gene: NA
j_gene: TRBJ2-7
CDR3nt: TGTGCCAGCAGCCAAGCCAGCGGTAAAGCCTACGAGCAGTACTTC
CDR3aa: CASSQASGKAYEQYF

len: 14
v_gene: TRBV6-2/TRBV6-3
abundance: NA
d_gene: TRBD1
j_gene: TRBJ2-4
CDR3nt: TGTGCCAGCAGACAGGGACAGCCGGCAAACATTCAGTACTTC
CDR3aa: CASRQGQPANIQYF

len: 13
v_gene: TRBV20-1
abundance: NA
d_gene: TRBD1
j_gene: TRBJ2-5
CDR3nt: TGCAGTGCTTCACGGACAGGGCCCGAGACCCAGTACTTC
CDR3aa: CSASRTGPETQYF

len: 15
v_gene: TRBV9
abundance: NA
d_gene: TRBD2
j_gene: TRBJ2-1
CDR3nt: TGTGCCAGCACCGGGACTAGTAGTTCTTACAATGAGCAGTTCTTC
CDR3aa: CASTGTSSSYNEQFF

len: 16
v_gene: TRBV6-1
abundance: NA
d_gene: NA
j_gene: TRBJ2-7
CDR3nt: TGTGCCAGCAGTGGTATGGGTGGCAGGAGCTCCTACGAGCAGTACTTC
CDR3aa: CASSGMGGRSSYEQYF

len: 15
v_gene: TRBV6-1
abundance: NA
d_gene: TRBD2
j_gene: TRBJ2-1
CDR3nt: TGTGCCAGCATCCCCGGGGTAGCGGGAGCCAATGAGCAGTTCTTC
CDR3aa: CASIPGVAGANEQFF

len: 14
v_gene: TRBV12-3/TRBV12-4
abundance: NA
d_gene: NA
j_gene: TRBJ1-1
CDR3nt: TGTGCCAGCAGTTTAACCAGGAGGAACACTGAAGCTTTCTTT
CDR3aa: CASSLTRRNTEAFF

len: 15
v_gene: TRBV14
abundance: NA
d_gene: NA
j_gene: TRBJ1-1
CDR3nt: TGTGCCAGCAGCCCGAGGAGGGTTTTGAACACTGAAGCTTTCTTT
CDR3aa: CASSPRRVLNTEAFF

len: 15
v_gene: TRBV2
abundance: NA
d_gene: NA
j_gene: TRBJ2-3
CDR3nt: TGTGCCAGCAGTGAAAAGGACCTTGGGAAAGATACGCAGTATTTT
CDR3aa: CASSEKDLGKDTQYF

len: 18
v_gene: TRBV4-2
abundance: NA
d_gene: TRBD2
j_gene: TRBJ2-5
CDR3nt: TGTGCCAGCAGCCAAGACGAACTAGCGGGAGTATGGCAAGAGACCCAGTACTTC
CDR3aa: CASSQDELAGVWQETQYF

len: 14
v_gene: TRBV6-2/TRBV6-3
abundance: NA
d_gene: TRBD1
j_gene: TRBJ2-7
CDR3nt: TGTGCCAGCAGATCCGGGACAGGAACCTACGAGCAGTACTTC
CDR3aa: CASRSGTGTYEQYF

len: 16
v_gene: TRBV4-1
abundance: few
d_gene: TRBD2
j_gene: TRBJ2-7
CDR3nt: TGCGCCAGCAGCCAAGATCCACCGGGAGGGATCTACGAGCGGTACTTC
CDR3aa: CASSQDPPGGIYERYF

len: 14
v_gene: TRBV20-1
abundance: few
d_gene: TRBD1
j_gene: TRBJ1-1
CDR3nt: TGCAGTGCTAGTGGCAGGGGGTTCTACACTGAAGCTTTCTTT
CDR3aa: CSASGRGFYTEAFF

len: 14
v_gene: TRBV28
abundance: few
d_gene: NA
j_gene: TRBJ1-2
CDR3nt: TGTGCCAGCAGTTTAAGACAGCCAATGGGAGGCTACACCTTC
CDR3aa: CASSLRQPMGGYTF

len: 14
v_gene: TRBV7-3
abundance: NA
d_gene: TRBD2
j_gene: TRBJ2-1
CDR3nt: TGTGCCAGCAGTCCCCGGGGGGGCAGCAATGAGCAGTTCTTC
CDR3aa: CASSPRGGSNEQFF

len: 15
v_gene: TRBV6-2/TRBV6-3
abundance: NA
d_gene: NA
j_gene: TRBJ2-1
CDR3nt: TGTGCCAGCAGTCCCCTAAGCGGTACCTACAATGAGCAGTTCTTC
CDR3aa: CASSPLSGTYNEQFF

len: 16
v_gene: TRBV6-5
abundance: few
d_gene: TRBD2
j_gene: TRBJ2-1
CDR3nt: TGTGCCAGCAGTTCGACCGGGACTAGCGGCTACAATGAGCAGTTCTTC
CDR3aa: CASSSTGTSGYNEQFF

len: 12
v_gene: TRBV6-5
abundance: NA
d_gene: NA
j_gene: TRBJ2-1
CDR3nt: TGTGCCAGCAGTTACATCGGGGCCGGGCAGTTCTTC
CDR3aa: CASSYIGAGQFF

len: 15
v_gene: TRBV28
abundance: NA
d_gene: NA
j_gene: TRBJ1-4
CDR3nt: TGTGCCAGCAGCCTAAGCTATAGTCTCGCTGAAAAACTGTTTTTT
CDR3aa: CASSLSYSLAEKLFF

len: 15
v_gene: TRBV28
abundance: few
d_gene: NA
j_gene: TRBJ1-4
CDR3nt: TGTGCCAGCAATCCCGGGGGCGTATCTAATGAAAAACTGTTTTTT
CDR3aa: CASNPGGVSNEKLFF

len: 14
v_gene: TRBV18
abundance: NA
d_gene: TRBD1
j_gene: TRBJ2-3
CDR3nt: TGTGCCAGCTCACCGGGACAGGTGGCAGATACGCAGTATTTT
CDR3aa: CASSPGQVADTQYF

len: 12
v_gene: TRBV28
abundance: NA
d_gene: NA
j_gene: TRBJ2-4
CDR3nt: TGTGCCAGCACCGGTCGGGGCCCTCTTCAGTACTTC
CDR3aa: CASTGRGPLQYF

len: 16
v_gene: TRBV4-1
abundance: NA
d_gene: NA
j_gene: TRBJ1-1
CDR3nt: TGCGCCAGCAGCGCTCCCCGGGGACGTGGGAACACTGAAGCTTTCTTT
CDR3aa: CASSAPRGRGNTEAFF

len: 17
v_gene: TRBV4-3
abundance: many
d_gene: NA
j_gene: TRBJ2-3
CDR3nt: TGCGCCAGCAGCCAAGATTTGAGGGAAGCCCGCACAGATACGCAGTATTTT
CDR3aa: CASSQDLREARTDTQYF

len: 13
v_gene: TRBV6-6
abundance: few
d_gene: TRBD1
j_gene: TRBJ1-2
CDR3nt: TGTGCCAGCAGTTATGACAGGGTCGGTGGCTACACCTTC
CDR3aa: CASSYDRVGGYTF

len: 14
v_gene: TRBV3-1
abundance: NA
d_gene: TRBD1
j_gene: TRBJ1-1
CDR3nt: TGTGCCAGCAGGTCGGGACAGGGGAACACTGAAGCTTTCTTT
CDR3aa: CASRSGQGNTEAFF

len: 17
v_gene: TRBV5-5
abundance: NA
d_gene: NA
j_gene: TRBJ2-2
CDR3nt: TGTGCCAGCAGCCCGCGGGAGACAGGGGTTGTCACCGGGGAGCTGTTTTTT
CDR3aa: CASSPRETGVVTGELFF

len: 15
v_gene: TRBV21-1
abundance: NA
d_gene: NA
j_gene: TRBJ2-5
CDR3nt: TGTGCCAGCAGCAATGTCCCCGACCGAGGGGAGACCCAGTACTTC
CDR3aa: CASSNVPDRGETQYF

len: 13
v_gene: TRBV29-1
abundance: NA
d_gene: NA
j_gene: TRBJ1-1
CDR3nt: TGCAGCGTTAAGGGAAGGGCGAACACTGAAGCTTTCTTT
CDR3aa: CSVKGRANTEAFF

len: 13
v_gene: TRBV2
abundance: few
d_gene: NA
j_gene: TRBJ1-6
CDR3nt: TGTGCCAGCAGCCCGAAGAGCAATTCACCCCTCCACTTT
CDR3aa: CASSPKSNSPLHF

len: 15
v_gene: TRBV6-6
abundance: NA
d_gene: NA
j_gene: TRBJ1-5
CDR3nt: TGTGCCAGCAGATTTTCAACAGGGTTCAATCAGCCCCAGCATTTT
CDR3aa: CASRFSTGFNQPQHF

len: 14
v_gene: TRBV5-1
abundance: many
d_gene: TRBD2
j_gene: TRBJ2-1
CDR3nt: TGCGCCAGCAGCGCCGGACTAGCGACCGATGAGCAGTTCTTC
CDR3aa: CASSAGLATDEQFF

len: 18
v_gene: TRBV13
abundance: NA
d_gene: NA
j_gene: TRBJ2-2
CDR3nt: TGTGCCAGCAGCTTAGTGAGTTCGGAACAGGAGAACACCGGGGAGCTGTTTTTT
CDR3aa: CASSLVSSEQENTGELFF